One T cell receptor beta chain is described in this entry. The germline V gene encodes CDR1 MNHEY and CDR2 SVGEGT. Deletions cut 5 bases from V and 0 bases from J, with 11 bases between. CDR3 size: 15 residues. The protocol was immunoSEQ multiplex PCR, while the TCRdb copy is restricted to in-frame clones and leaves out a portion. Among a few hundred thousand clones listed, over 75% were seen once. The sample comes from a study of blood T cell repertoires in COVID-19. Participant reports of clinical history set cohort assignment. Sequenced input: PBMCs or T cells enriched from blood (not recorded which). The J gene is TRBJ1-3, the V gene TRBV6-2 or TRBV6-3; no clear D gene. The sequence came from a woman in her twenties or thirties who had recovered from COVID-19. The CDR3 DNA reads TGTGCCAGCAGTACCTCCGGGGTCTCTGGAAACACCATATATTTT. Amino acids: CASSTSGVSGNTIYF.